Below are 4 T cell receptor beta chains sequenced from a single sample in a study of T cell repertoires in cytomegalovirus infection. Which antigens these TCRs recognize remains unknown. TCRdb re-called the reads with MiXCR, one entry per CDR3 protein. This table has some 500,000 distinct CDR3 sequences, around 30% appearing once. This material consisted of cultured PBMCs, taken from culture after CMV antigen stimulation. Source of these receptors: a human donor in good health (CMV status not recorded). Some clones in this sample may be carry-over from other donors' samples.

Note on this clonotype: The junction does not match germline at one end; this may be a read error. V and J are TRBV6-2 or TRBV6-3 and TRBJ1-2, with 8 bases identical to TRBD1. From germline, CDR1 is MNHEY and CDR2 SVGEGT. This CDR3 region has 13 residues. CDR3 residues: CTSSDRGRPGYTF. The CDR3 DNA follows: TGTACCAGCAGCGACAGGGGACGCCCCGGCTACACCTTC.

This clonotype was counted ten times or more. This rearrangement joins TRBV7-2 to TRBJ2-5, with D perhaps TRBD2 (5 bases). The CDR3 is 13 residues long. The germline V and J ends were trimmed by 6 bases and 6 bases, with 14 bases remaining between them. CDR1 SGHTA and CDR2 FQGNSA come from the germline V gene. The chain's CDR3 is CASSLVGEKTQYF. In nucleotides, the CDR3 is TGTGCCAGCAGTCTAGTCGGGGAGAAGACCCAGTACTTC.

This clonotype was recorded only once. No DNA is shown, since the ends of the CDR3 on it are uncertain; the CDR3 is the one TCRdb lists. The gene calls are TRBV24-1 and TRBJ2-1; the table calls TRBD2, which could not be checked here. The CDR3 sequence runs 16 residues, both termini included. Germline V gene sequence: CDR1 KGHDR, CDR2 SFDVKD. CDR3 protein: CATSDFGPADYNEQFF.

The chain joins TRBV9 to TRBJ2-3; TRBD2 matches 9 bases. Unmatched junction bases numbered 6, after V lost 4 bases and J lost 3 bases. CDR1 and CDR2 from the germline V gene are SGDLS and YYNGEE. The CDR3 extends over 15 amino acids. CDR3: CASSPRGGVTDTQYF. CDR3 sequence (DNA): TGTGCCAGCAGCCCGCGGGGGGGAGTGACAGATACGCAGTATTTT.